Below are 30 T cell receptor beta chains sequenced from a single sample in a study of cytomegalovirus exposure and HLA in healthy donors. Researchers ran the PCR with 60 Vbeta and 13 Jbeta primers. The data were produced by immunoSEQ multiplex PCR, yet TCRdb's version contains in-frame clones alone and is incomplete. The sample has around 180,000 clones; about four fifths are singletons. Sequenced sample: PBMCs. These receptors were collected from a boy younger than 18 in good health and CMV-seronegative.

V and J are TRBV2 and TRBJ2-5; 9 nucleotides align to TRBD2. CDR3 length equals 16 residues. Germline V gene data show CDR1 as SNHLY and CDR2 as FYNNEI. V trimming: 6 bases; J trimming: 4 bases; junction bases outside the gene matches: 12. CDR3 sequence: CASSDRRGGLGETQYF. In nucleotides, the CDR3 is TGTGCCAGCAGCGACCGGCGGGGGGGATTGGGAGAGACCCAGTACTTC.

The rearrangement links TRBV25-1 to TRBJ2-5, with 13 bases that match TRBD2. The CDR3 length is 17 residues. Unmatched junction bases numbered 9, after V lost 4 bases and J lost 4 bases. The germline V gene has CDR1 MGHDK and CDR2 SYGVNS. Here the CDR3 DNA reads TGTGCCAGCAGTGCGGGACTAGCGGGAATCTGGGGAGAGACCCAGTACTTC. Protein: CASSAGLAGIWGETQYF.

The chain employs TRBV30 and TRBJ1-3; the D is unclear. Germline V gives CDR1 GTSNPN, CDR2 SVGIG (reference sequence). V was shortened by 1 base and J by 0 bases, with 7 bases between the two germline ends. This CDR3 region has 14 residues. CDR3 protein: CAWSGANSGNTIYF. The CDR3 nucleotides are TGTGCCTGGAGTGGAGCCAACTCTGGAAACACCATATATTTT.

The CDR3 sequence: CASSDLVAGPYEQYF. The CDR3 DNA reads TGTGCCAGCAGTGATTTGGTAGCGGGACCCTACGAGCAGTACTTC. V usage is TRBV2 and J usage is TRBJ2-7; 8 positions agree with TRBD2. The CDR3 runs to 15 residues. V was pared by 3 bases and J by 2 bases, with 6 bases of the junction left unmatched. Germline V gene lookup returns CDR1 SNHLY and CDR2 FYNNEI.

This chain links TRBV11-2 with TRBJ2-7, with a possible D match to TRBD1 (5 bases). Trimming shortened V by 2 bases and J by 5 bases, and 10 bases separated the two germline ends. Germline V CDR1 and CDR2: SGHAT, FQNNGV. This CDR3 spans 13 amino acids. Here the CDR3 DNA reads TGTGCCAGCAGCTTACTTGGGGCCGACGAGCAGTACTTC. Translated, it gives CASSLLGADEQYF.

The chain combines TRBV25-1 with TRBJ2-1; 7 bases are a match to TRBD1. Germline trimming cut 7 bases from V and 2 bases from J; bases unmatched to any gene: 5. This CDR3 has 14 amino acids. Germline V lookup: CDR1 MGHDK, CDR2 SYGVNS. The CDR3 region has the DNA TGTGCCAGCAACGCCCAGGGGGCCTACAATGAGCAGTTCTTC. This encodes CASNAQGAYNEQFF.

This clone occurred a few times. The V call is TRBV30, the J call TRBJ2-5; 12 bases map to TRBD2. Germline CDR1 is GTSNPN and CDR2 is SVGIG (reference sequence). The V segment lost 2 bases and the J segment 7 bases; nucleotides outside the gene matches: 14. The CDR3 is 17 residues long. The CDR3 region has the DNA TGTGCCTGGAGTCAAGGCCTAGCGGGGGGGCGTGGATTGACCCAGTACTTC. Translating it yields CAWSQGLAGGRGLTQYF.

The gene calls are TRBV14 and TRBJ1-5; TRBD1 might be the D (5 bases). The germline CDR1 and CDR2 sequences are SGHDN and FVKESK. V lost 1 base, J lost 11 bases, and 21 bases lay in between. The CDR3 spans 16 residues. The CDR3 sequence: CASSQGPKTPGNAQHF. The CDR3 nucleotides are TGTGCCAGCAGCCAAGGACCCAAGACCCCAGGGAACGCCCAGCATTTT. Full variable domain (rest looked up from reference TRBV14 and TRBJ1-5): EAGVTQFPSHSVIEKGQTVTLRCDPISGHDNLYWYRRVMGKEIKFLLHFVKESKQDESGMPNNRFLAERTGGTYSTLKVQPAELEDSGVYFCASSQGPKTPGNAQHFGDGTRLSIL.

This clone was seen just once. A junction end diverges from the germline sequence, so it may reflect a read error. CDR3 sequence reads: CATTRSGGGRHGYTF. CDR3 nucleotide sequence: TGTGCCACCACCAGATCGGGCGGCGGGCGGCATGGCTACACCTTC. This chain connects TRBV15 to TRBJ1-2; D is uncertain. Germline-derived CDR1 and CDR2 are LNHNV and YYDKDF (reference sequence). The CDR3 contains 15 residues.

This clone has just one count. The chain carries TRBV9 and TRBJ2-3, with TRBD1 matching over 8 bases. The CDR3 sequence is 15 residues long. With V trimmed by 6 bases and J by 1 base, 7 bases remained unmatched. Germline values: CDR1 SGDLS, CDR2 YYNGEE. This CDR3 is CASNLQGVGTDTQYF. For the CDR3, the DNA is TGTGCCAGCAACTTACAGGGGGTGGGCACAGATACGCAGTATTTT.

The rearrangement uses TRBV30 and TRBJ1-5; a possible D gene is TRBD1 (6 bases). The length of the CDR3 is 13 residues. Trimming left V 1 base short and J 10 bases short, with 14 bases between. CDR1 is GTSNPN and CDR2 is SVGIG in the germline V gene (reference sequence). The CDR3 sequence is CAWSEGTRGPQHF. DNA of the CDR3: TGTGCCTGGAGTGAGGGGACACGGGGTCCCCAGCATTTT.

In its sample, this clone was seen once. This rearrangement joins TRBV5-1 to TRBJ2-5; the D is unclear. Trimming pared 2 bases from V and 1 base from J, leaving 6 bases between. Germline CDR1 reads SGHRS; CDR2 reads YFSETQ. This CDR3 has 13 amino acids. CDR3 in amino acids: CASSFASQETQYF. The CDR3 DNA reads as TGCGCCAGCAGCTTCGCTAGCCAAGAGACCCAGTACTTC.

The chain combines TRBV11-2 with TRBJ1-2; possible D gene TRBD1, 5 bases. The CDR3 is 14 residues long. V gave up 1 base and J gave up 2 bases, with 8 bases separating them. The V gene's germline CDR1 is SGHAT and CDR2 FQNNGV. The CDR3 is CASSLVQVNYGYTF. As DNA, the CDR3 is TGTGCCAGCAGCTTAGTACAGGTGAACTATGGCTACACCTTC. The entire variable domain, with the rest obtained from reference TRBV11-2 and TRBJ1-2, is as follows: EAGVAQSPRYKIIEKRQSVAFWCNPISGHATLYWYQQILGQGPKLLIQFQNNGVVDDSQLPKDRFSAERLKGVDSTLKIQPAKLEDSAVYLCASSLVQVNYGYTFGSGTRLTVV.

This CDR3 reads CASSVQGGGVGYTF. The CDR3 region has the DNA TGTGCCAGCAGTGTACAGGGAGGGGGAGTTGGCTACACCTTC. This chain connects TRBV6-1 to TRBJ1-2; tentative D call: TRBD1 (6 bases). The CDR3 is 14 amino acids. Looked up from germline, CDR1 is MNHNS and CDR2 is SASEGT. The germline V and J ends were trimmed by 4 bases and 7 bases, with 16 bases remaining between them.

The V call is TRBV6-5, the J call TRBJ2-7; the match to TRBD2 covers 9 bases. V shed 5 bases and J 4 bases; nucleotides not matched to a gene: 9. The CDR3 has 15 amino acids. Germline assignment: CDR1 MNHEY and CDR2 SVGAGI. The CDR3: CASSPGGGGGYEQYF. The DNA of the CDR3 is TGTGCCAGCAGTCCTGGGGGCGGGGGGGGGTACGAGCAGTACTTC.

The chain recombines TRBV9 with TRBJ2-3; D ambiguous. The length of the CDR3 is 15 residues. Trimming removed 0 bases from V and 0 bases from J, with 8 bases in between. Per germline, CDR1 SGDLS and CDR2 YYNGEE. CDR3 residues: CASSVVGVSTDTQYF. The CDR3 coding sequence is TGTGCCAGCAGCGTAGTAGGAGTTAGCACAGATACGCAGTATTTT.

This chain links TRBV4-1 with TRBJ2-1; tentative D call: TRBD2 (5 bases). The V end was cut by 0 bases, the J end by 7 bases, with 10 bases between. The CDR3 loop spans 14 amino acids. Germline loops: CDR1 MGHRA, CDR2 YSYEKL. As DNA, the CDR3 is TGCGCCAGCAGCCAAGATCGGGGTTGGAATGAGCAGTTCTTC. Protein product: CASSQDRGWNEQFF.

V is TRBV7-9 and J is TRBJ1-2, with D possibly TRBD1 on 5 matching bases. The CDR3 has 12 amino acids. V lost 5 bases and J 4 bases, leaving 8 bases between the germline ends. The germline V gene encodes CDR1 SEHNR and CDR2 FQNEAQ (reference sequence). CDR3 DNA: TGTGCCAGCAGCCTCACAGGCTATGGCTACACCTTC. Encoded protein: CASSLTGYGYTF.

The genes are TRBV28 and TRBJ2-1; possibly TRBD2 for D (5 bases). The CDR3 sequence is 12 residues long. V lost 1 base, J lost 9 bases, and 7 bases lay in between. In germline, CDR1 is MDHEN, CDR2 SYDVKM. This chain's CDR3 is CASSLLAGEQFF. The CDR3 coding sequence is TGTGCCAGCAGTTTATTGGCGGGTGAGCAGTTCTTC.

J is TRBJ1-6 and V is TRBV6-6, with 7 bases lining up with TRBD1. The V gene end was trimmed by 7 bases and the J gene end by 10 bases; junction bases not matched to a gene: 13. CDR1 MNHNY and CDR2 SVGAGI come from the germline V gene (reference sequence). There are 15 residues in the CDR3. CDR3 DNA sequence: TGTGCCAGCAATTTACAGGGGAGAAGTGAGTCACCCCTCCACTTT. Protein product: CASNLQGRSESPLHF.

V usage is TRBV2 and J usage is TRBJ1-5, with D possibly TRBD1 on 6 matching bases. V shed 6 bases and J shed 6 bases, with 15 bases lying between them. The CDR3 sequence is 14 residues long. CDR1 and CDR2 (germline): SNHLY, FYNNEI. CDR3 sequence: CASSLGQGSQPQHF. DNA for the CDR3: TGTGCCAGCAGCCTCGGGCAGGGGAGTCAGCCCCAGCATTTT. Variable domain in full (rest from reference TRBV2 and TRBJ1-5): EPEVTQTPSHQVTQMGQEVILRCVPISNHLYFYWYRQILGQKVEFLVSFYNNEISEKSEIFDDQFSVERPDGSNFTLKIRSTKLEDSAMYFCASSLGQGSQPQHFGDGTRLSIL.

The chain has TRBV7-6 and TRBJ1-5; no reliable D call. V was cut by 2 bases and J by 4 bases, with 6 bases left in between. Germline CDR1 SGHVS, CDR2 FNYEAQ. The CDR3 sequence is 13 residues long. The CDR3 sequence: CASSLSRNQPQHF. CDR3 sequence (DNA): TGTGCCAGCAGCTTAAGTAGAAATCAGCCCCAGCATTTT.

As concerns this clone: The junction departs from germline at one end; a sequencing error may be responsible. The chain links TRBV19 to TRBJ2-3, with 9 nucleotides matching TRBD2. The germline CDR1 and CDR2 sequences are LNHDA and SQIVND (reference sequence). This CDR3 is built from 16 residues. The CDR3 loop is CASSPLAGGPTGTQYF. The DNA of the CDR3 is TGTGCCAGTAGTCCCTTGGCGGGAGGGCCTACAGGTACGCAGTATTTT.

The chain combines TRBV6-5 with TRBJ1-2, with D hard to call. Per germline, CDR1 MNHEY and CDR2 SVGAGI. The CDR3 totals 13 residues. V lost 0 bases, J lost 7 bases, and 9 bases lay in between. The CDR3 reads CASSYSLGGGYTF. As DNA, the CDR3 is TGTGCCAGCAGTTACTCCCTGGGAGGTGGCTACACCTTC.

The chain uses TRBV7-8 and TRBJ1-2, with D possibly matching TRBD1 (5 bases). Trimming took off 4 bases at V and 5 bases at J, with 26 bases between the two ends. This CDR3 spans 18 amino acids. CDR1 and CDR2 from the germline V gene are SGHVS and FQNEAQ. CDR3 protein: CASSSYRPGLRASYGYTF. The CDR3 DNA reads TGTGCCAGCAGCTCATACAGGCCGGGACTTAGGGCCAGTTATGGCTACACCTTC. Full variable domain (remainder filled in from reference TRBV7-8 and TRBJ1-2): GAGVSQSPRYKVAKRGQDVALRCDPISGHVSLFWYQQALGQGPEFLTYFQNEAQLDKSGLPSDRFFAERPEGSVSTLKIQRTQQEDSAVYLCASSSYRPGLRASYGYTFGSGTRLTVV.

This chain connects TRBV30 to TRBJ2-3, with TRBD2 as a possible D gene (5 bases). The CDR3 is 12 amino acids. The V end lost 6 bases, the J end lost 6 bases, and 13 bases lay between the germline ends. The V gene's germline CDR1 is GTSNPN and CDR2 SVGIG (reference sequence). Written as DNA, the CDR3 is TGTGCCTGCCTCTCCGGGGTGGATACGCAGTATTTT. Translated: CACLSGVDTQYF.

A single count supports this clone. The chain recombines TRBV19 with TRBJ1-1; 7 positions agree with TRBD1. This CDR3 contains 13 residues. With 4 bases clipped from V and 7 bases from J, the junction kept 6 bases outside the gene matches. The germline gives CDR1 LNHDA, CDR2 SQIVND (reference sequence). CDR3: CASSTGTAIEAFF. The CDR3 DNA sequence: TGTGCCAGTAGTACCGGGACAGCTATTGAAGCTTTCTTT.

For this clone: Other DNA sequences in the same sample also yield this CDR3. The rearrangement uses TRBV5-1 and TRBJ1-1, with D uncertain. V lost 2 bases and J lost 0, with 8 bases in between. The germline gives CDR1 SGHRS, CDR2 YFSETQ. The CDR3 consists of 14 residues. In DNA, the CDR3 is TGCGCCAGCAGCTTAGTCGGAGTGAACACTGAAGCTTTCTTT. This codes for CASSLVGVNTEAFF.

V is TRBV27 and J is TRBJ1-4; D uncertain. V lost 1 base and J lost 0, with 9 bases in between. The germline gives CDR1 MNHEY, CDR2 SMNVEV (reference sequence). This CDR3 has 16 amino acids. The CDR3 loop reads CASSLYPVATNEKLFF. In DNA, the CDR3 is TGTGCCAGCAGTTTATACCCAGTCGCAACTAATGAAAAACTGTTTTTT. The full variable domain, completed using reference TRBV27 and TRBJ1-4, is EAQVTQNPRYLITVTGKKLTVTCSQNMNHEYMSWYRQDPGLGLRQIYYSMNVEVTDKGDVPEGYKVSRKEKRNFPLILESPSPNQTSLYFCASSLYPVATNEKLFFGSGTQLSVL.

The J gene is TRBJ2-6, the V gene TRBV19; weak D call: TRBD2 (5 bases). CDR1 is LNHDA, CDR2 SQIVND, per germline (reference sequence). This CDR3 has 16 residues. Trimming pared 6 bases from V and 0 bases from J, leaving 12 bases between. The CDR3: CASSPMGSSGANVLTF. The CDR3 DNA reads TGTGCCAGTAGCCCAATGGGGAGCTCTGGGGCCAACGTCCTGACTTTC.